Detailed here is one T cell receptor beta chain. The antigen is undetermined. This entry belongs to a study of T cell responses to AZD1222 COVID-19 vaccine. Overall study findings and caveats: Among the donors, most were white British and more were female, and clonal diversity was possibly underestimated.

The method was immunoSEQ multiplex PCR; TCRdb's version includes in-frame clones alone and lacks a portion of them. This table holds more than 150,000 clones, around 89% found once. This material consisted of peripheral blood, taken on day 0 of AZD1222 vaccination. The source of this sequence is an adult in good health.

This CDR3 reads CASSPSRGSNNQPQHF. The CDR3 nucleotides are TGTGCCAGCAGTCCCTCCAGGGGCTCGAACAATCAGCCCCAGCATTTT. The chain joins TRBV6-6 to TRBJ1-5, with D maybe TRBD1 (6 bases). Germline lookup yields CDR1 MNHNY and CDR2 SVGAGI (reference sequence). This CDR3 is built from 16 residues. V was cut by 5 bases and J by 3 bases, with 17 bases left in between.